This T cell receptor beta chain was retrieved from a study of PD-1 blockade in classical Hodgkin lymphoma. The CDR3 is 16 residues long. V shed 3 bases and J 6 bases; nucleotides not matched to a gene: 14. CDR1 SGDLS and CDR2 YYNGEE come from the germline V gene. Notes on this clone: Antigen unknown. Within the sample, other DNA sequences also encode this same CDR3.

The patients all showed relapse after autologous stem cell transplantation, while their brentuximab vedotin exposure varied. Generated by immunoSEQ multiplex PCR, the TCRdb table keeps only in-frame clones and is missing some. The sample yields under 60,000 clones, around 66% seen once. Findings of the study overall: Newly diagnosed patients had baseline TCR diversity that was reportedly lower than that of healthy donors. Complete responders' baseline diversity resembled that of newly diagnosed patients. Individuals who commenced nivolumab within less than 1 year of ASCT were excluded. CD4+ TCR diversity, unlike CD8+, climbed significantly by C4D1.

Here the sequenced sample was peripheral blood mononuclear cells (PBMCs), taken at baseline. The TCR was taken from a human donor with classical Hodgkin lymphoma. The chain joins TRBV9 to TRBJ2-7; TRBD2 aligns across 8 bases. CDR3 DNA sequence: TGTGCCAGCAGCGGTGGAGGGGGACTAGGGGGATCCGAGCAGTACTTC. Encoded protein: CASSGGGGLGGSEQYF.